This T cell receptor (beta chain) was captured in a study of cytomegalovirus exposure and HLA in healthy donors. In the PCR, 60 Vbeta and 13 Jbeta primers were used. Clones were read by immunoSEQ multiplex PCR, and TCRdb kept only the in-frame ones, dropping some. Of 140,000 to 150,000 clones in the sample, approximately 79% were seen once. With respect to this clone: The antigen is unknown.

Study results and limitations: Exclusion as indistinguishable affected some V segments, including TRBV6-2 and TRBV6-3.

CDR1 and CDR2 (germline): MNHNS, SASEGT. J was trimmed by 1 base and V by 5 bases; bases with no gene match: 3. There are 14 residues in the CDR3. The sequence was collected from a woman between 40 and 55 years old in good health and CMV-seropositive. The chain recombines TRBV6-1 with TRBJ2-3; 7 bases map to TRBD1. The material sequenced was PBMCs. CDR3 DNA: TGTGCCAGCAGTAACACAGGGGGCACAGATACGCAGTATTTT. Translation: CASSNTGGTDTQYF.